Presented here are 8 T cell receptor beta chains from one specimen sequenced in a study of T cell repertoires in cytomegalovirus infection. For these TCRs, the target antigens are not known. One entry per CDR3 protein, called by TCRdb with MiXCR from the reads. The sample consists of around 710,000 distinct CDR3 sequences, under 35% of them appearing once. The sequencing used cultured CD8+ T cells from PBMCs, collected from culture after CMV antigen stimulation. The origin of the receptors is a human donor in good health (CMV status not recorded). Some clones in this sample may be carry-over from other donors' samples.

The chain combines TRBV7-9 with TRBJ1-3; no reliable D call. V was clipped by 4 bases and J by 0 bases, with 10 bases between them. Germline values: CDR1 SEHNR, CDR2 FQNEAQ (reference sequence). The CDR3 runs to 15 residues. In nucleotides, the CDR3 is TGTGCCAGCAGCTCCGGAGAGCTCTCTGGAAACACCATATATTTT. It translates to CASSSGELSGNTIYF.

The chain is built from TRBV7-3 and TRBJ2-7; TRBD1 matches 9 bases. Germline V CDR1 and CDR2: SGHTA, FQGTGA. V was clipped by 5 bases and J by 6 bases; unmatched bases: 11. The CDR3 covers 15 residues. The CDR3 is CASSPRDRASSEQYF. CDR3 nucleotide sequence: TGTGCCAGCAGCCCCCGGGACAGGGCATCCAGCGAGCAGTACTTC.

The chain couples TRBV12-3 or TRBV12-4 to TRBJ2-7; D is possibly TRBD2 (6 bases). This CDR3 comprises 13 residues. V dropped 5 bases and J dropped 5 bases, with 13 bases sitting between them. The CDR3 spells CASSLAGNDEQYV. CDR3 DNA sequence: TGTGCCAGCAGTCTGGCGGGGAACGACGAGCAGTACGTC.

In this sample, this clonotype turned up many times. This chain joins TRBV6-2 or TRBV6-3 and TRBJ2-2; no firm D call. Germline loops: CDR1 MNHEY, CDR2 SVGEGT. The CDR3 is 14 residues long. The germline V and J ends were trimmed by 7 bases and 8 bases, with 17 bases remaining between them. CDR3 protein: CASTIDTSSGELFF. CDR3 nucleotides: TGTGCCAGCACTATAGATACGAGTTCTGGGGAGCTGTTTTTT.

A few counts support this clonotype. The V and J genes are TRBV6-2 or TRBV6-3 and TRBJ2-6; TRBD1 aligns across 7 bases. The germline gives CDR1 MNHEY, CDR2 SVGEGT. The CDR3 runs to 18 residues. Trimming removed 6 bases from V and 0 bases from J; junction bases left unmatched: 11. The CDR3 loop is CASSSDRVGPSGANVLTF. The CDR3 DNA reads TGTGCCAGCAGCTCAGACAGGGTTGGACCCTCTGGGGCCAACGTCCTGACTTTC.

This clonotype was seen many times. The chain combines TRBV12-3 or TRBV12-4 with TRBJ1-1, with D maybe TRBD1 (5 bases). Between the trimmed V and J ends, which lost 3 bases and 1 base, there was a span of 12 bases. CDR3 length: 15 amino acids. CDR3 sequence (DNA): TGTGCCAGCAGTTTTCTTCGAGACAGGAACACTGAAGCTTTCTTT. Amino acids: CASSFLRDRNTEAFF.

V and J are TRBV20-1 and TRBJ1-5; D remains unclear. V lost 6 bases and J 5 bases, leaving 17 bases between the germline ends. Looked up from germline, CDR1 is DFQATT and CDR2 is SNEGSKA (reference sequence). CDR3 length: 14 residues. In DNA, the CDR3 is TGCAGTGCCCTCGAAGGAGACATCGATCAGCCCCAGCATTTT. It encodes CSALEGDIDQPQHF.

The chain uses TRBV6-5 and TRBJ1-2; 12 nucleotides match TRBD1. After removal of 7 bases from V and 6 bases from J, the junction contained 21 bases not matched to a gene. This CDR3 is built from 19 residues. The germline V gene encodes CDR1 MNHEY and CDR2 SVGAGI. The CDR3 sequence: CASNLGLGTGGAGIHGYTF. CDR3 nucleotide sequence: TGTGCCAGCAACTTAGGATTGGGGACAGGGGGCGCCGGGATCCATGGCTACACCTTC.